Listed below are T cell receptor beta chains from one sample, sequenced in a study of control samples from healthy donors and cancer patients. Profiled with immunoSEQ multiplex PCR; TCRdb holds only in-frame clones, not every one. The table shows 9,500 to 15,000 clones, with around 94% occurring only once. The specimen sequenced was PBMCs. The receptors were gathered from a man in his 70s with head and neck cancer. Both conserved end residues are part of each CDR3. D genes are given only for firm matches. Clone size is given for some rows only: seen once, a few or many times, or a class if the clone is expanded.

j_call,d_call,v_call,clone_size,cdr3_nt,cdr3_aa
TRBJ1-5,TRBD1,TRBV2,NA,TGTGCCAGCAGGGCACAGCCAGGGGGGGGTCAGCCCCAGCATTTT,CASRAQPGGGQPQHF
TRBJ2-7,TRBD2,TRBV7-3,NA,TGTGCCAGCAGCTTGTTAGCGGGGGGATCCTACGAGCAGTACTTC,CASSLLAGGSYEQYF
TRBJ2-3,NA,TRBV9,NA,TGTGCCAGCAGCGTAGGTGAGAACACAGATACGCAGTATTTT,CASSVGENTDTQYF
TRBJ2-7,NA,TRBV19,NA,TGTGCCAGTAGCTTTGCCGGGCAGGGCTCCTACGAGCAGTACTTC,CASSFAGQGSYEQYF
TRBJ2-5,TRBD2,TRBV2,NA,TGTGCCAGCAGATTGGGACTAGCGGTAGAGACCCAGTACTTC,CASRLGLAVETQYF
TRBJ1-1,NA,TRBV5-5,NA,TGTGCCAGCAGCTTGGACAGCCCTAACGTGTTCTTT,CASSLDSPNVFF
TRBJ2-3,NA,TRBV28,NA,TGTGCCAGCAGTTACGAACGTGACACAGATACGCAGTATTTT,CASSYERDTDTQYF
TRBJ2-7,TRBD2,TRBV5-4,NA,TGTGCCAGCAGCGCCTTCACTAGCGGGGTCTCCTACGAGCAGTACTTC,CASSAFTSGVSYEQYF
TRBJ2-1,TRBD2,TRBV3-1/TRBV3-2,NA,TGTGCCAGCAGCCAGACTAGCGGGAGCCCTAAAGGGGGCAATGAGCAGTTCTTC,CASSQTSGSPKGGNEQFF
TRBJ2-5,NA,TRBV3-1/TRBV3-2,NA,TGTGCCAGCAGAGACCGTCCCCAAGAGACCCAGTACTTC,CASRDRPQETQYF
TRBJ1-2,NA,TRBV20-1,NA,TGCAGTGCTGGGGATGGGGGAGGCTACACCTTC,CSAGDGGGYTF
TRBJ2-6,NA,TRBV19,NA,TGTGCCAGTAGTATAGATGGTTTTGGCAGGGCGACTGGGGCCAACGTCCTGACTTTC,CASSIDGFGRATGANVLTF
TRBJ2-2,NA,TRBV3-1/TRBV3-2,NA,TGTGCCAGCAGCCAAGATGAGCGGTTGGGGGCGGGGACGGCCGGGGAGCTGTTTTTT,CASSQDERLGAGTAGELFF
TRBJ2-1,NA,TRBV10-3,NA,TGTGCCATCAACGGACATGAAAGTTCCGGGGCCCACAATGAGCAGTTCTTC,CAINGHESSGAHNEQFF
TRBJ2-7,TRBD1,TRBV23-1,NA,TGCGCCAGCAGTCAACTTACGGACAGGGATTCCTACGAGCAGTACTTC,CASSQLTDRDSYEQYF
TRBJ2-7,NA,TRBV18,NA,TGTGCCAGCTCACCACAAGGTCAGGGGTCCTACGAGCAGTACTTC,CASSPQGQGSYEQYF
TRBJ1-2,NA,TRBV6-5,NA,TGTGCCAGCAGTCGGACAGCAGCTAACTATGGCTACACCTTC,CASSRTAANYGYTF
TRBJ2-7,NA,TRBV18,once,TGTGCCAGCTCACCAGGGAAGGTCGAGCAGTACTTC,CASSPGKVEQYF
TRBJ2-3,NA,TRBV5-1,NA,TGCGCCAGCAGCTTGGTGGTCTTATCTGGCACAGATACGCAGTATTTT,CASSLVVLSGTDTQYF
TRBJ1-1,TRBD1,TRBV6-5,once,TGTGCCAGCAAGAGGGGGCCTGAAGCTTTCTTT,CASKRGPEAFF
TRBJ1-5,TRBD1,TRBV15,NA,TGTGCCACCAGTACGACCCTAGACCCCGGGACAGGCAGAAATCAGCCCCAGCATTTT,CATSTTLDPGTGRNQPQHF
TRBJ2-1,TRBD2,TRBV3-1/TRBV3-2,NA,TGTGCCAGCAGCCAATCGGTCCTAGCGGGATTTTTCTTC,CASSQSVLAGFFF
TRBJ1-2,NA,TRBV6-5,NA,TGTGCCAGCAGGGACTCCCGGGGCTATGGCTACACCTTC,CASRDSRGYGYTF
TRBJ2-3,NA,TRBV5-6,NA,TGTGCCAGCAGCGGGGGGCTGGGCACAGATACGCAGTATTTT,CASSGGLGTDTQYF
TRBJ2-3,TRBD2,TRBV19,NA,TGTGCCAGTAGTATGAAACTAGCGGGAGCGCCTGGGGCAGATACGCAGTATTTT,CASSMKLAGAPGADTQYF
TRBJ1-2,NA,TRBV29-1,NA,TGCAGCGTTGGGGGGGGCCCAGGCTATGGCTACACCTTC,CSVGGGPGYGYTF
TRBJ1-5,NA,TRBV6-6,NA,TGTGCCAGCAGTACTAGGGGTCCCCAGCATTTT,CASSTRGPQHF
TRBJ2-5,NA,TRBV19,once,TGTGCCAGTAGTATGCGGGGTGGAAGAGGGGAGACCCAGTACTTC,CASSMRGGRGETQYF
TRBJ2-7,NA,TRBV3-1/TRBV3-2,NA,TGTGCCAGCAGCCGAGACAGGAACTACGAGCAGTACTTC,CASSRDRNYEQYF
TRBJ2-5,TRBD1,TRBV29-1,NA,TGCAGCGCAAAACAGGGGGCCGAGGAGACCCAGTACTTC,CSAKQGAEETQYF
TRBJ2-7,TRBD1,TRBV6-2/TRBV6-3,NA,TGTGCCAGCAGTGCAATCCGGGACAGCGGCTCCTACGAGCAGTACTTC,CASSAIRDSGSYEQYF
TRBJ1-2,NA,TRBV6-5,NA,TGTGCCAGCAGTTACAGTGGGCAGGGATTAAGTGGCTACACCTTC,CASSYSGQGLSGYTF
TRBJ1-2,TRBD1,TRBV3-1/TRBV3-2,NA,TGTGCCAGCAGCCAAGATGGACAGGGTGGCTACACCTTC,CASSQDGQGGYTF
TRBJ2-7,NA,TRBV7-2,NA,TGTGCCAGCAGCTTCCAGGACAGAGCCTACGAGCAGTACTTC,CASSFQDRAYEQYF
TRBJ2-4,NA,TRBV19,NA,TGTGCCAGCAATGGGGGAAATCGGGCCAAAAACATTCAGTACTTC,CASNGGNRAKNIQYF
TRBJ1-2,NA,TRBV7-9,NA,TGTGCCAGCAGCTTAAACTTATACTATGGCTACACCTTC,CASSLNLYYGYTF
TRBJ2-1,NA,TRBV19,NA,TGTGCCAGTACGCCCTACGGACAGCCGAGGGGCAATGAGCAGTTCTTC,CASTPYGQPRGNEQFF
TRBJ2-1,NA,TRBV19,once,TGTGCCAGTACGAAATCGCAGGGGCTTTACAATGAGCAGTTCTTC,CASTKSQGLYNEQFF
TRBJ1-4,NA,TRBV12-3/TRBV12-4,NA,TGTGCCAGCAGTCTTTATGAAAAACTGTTTTTT,CASSLYEKLFF
TRBJ2-4,NA,TRBV3-1/TRBV3-2,NA,TGTGCCAGCAGCCAAGAGGGAGAAAACATTCAGTACTTC,CASSQEGENIQYF
TRBJ2-7,NA,TRBV18,NA,TGTGCCAGCTCACCAAGGACGGATAACTACGAGCAGTACTTC,CASSPRTDNYEQYF
TRBJ2-7,TRBD1,TRBV6-6,NA,TGTGCCAGCAGGTTCACAGGGGAATCCTACGAGCAGTACTTC,CASRFTGESYEQYF
TRBJ1-3,NA,TRBV10-2,NA,TGCGCCAGCATGAAGGGCCCTTCCTCTGGAAACACCATATATTTT,CASMKGPSSGNTIYF
TRBJ2-3,TRBD2,TRBV19,NA,TGTGCCAGTAGTAACAGGCCCTTTCAAGCGGGAGAAGATACGCAGTATTTT,CASSNRPFQAGEDTQYF
TRBJ2-3,NA,TRBV3-1/TRBV3-2,NA,TGTGCCAGCAGCCCGACTGGGGTTACGCAGTATTTT,CASSPTGVTQYF
TRBJ1-5,NA,TRBV10-3,few,TGTGCCATCAGTGGACAGGGCAATCAGCCCCAGCATTTT,CAISGQGNQPQHF
TRBJ1-2,TRBD1,TRBV19,NA,TGTGCCAGTAACGGGTTTAACCGGGACAGGGAGTTTGGCTACACCTTC,CASNGFNRDREFGYTF
TRBJ1-6,NA,TRBV7-2,NA,TGTGCCAGCAGCCTAGCCCGGACAGCGTTTAATTCACCCCTCCACTTT,CASSLARTAFNSPLHF
TRBJ2-5,NA,TRBV2,NA,TGTGCCAGCATTGGGGGGTGGGAAGAGACCCAGTACTTC,CASIGGWEETQYF
TRBJ2-3,NA,TRBV4-2,NA,TGTGCCAGCAGCCAAGATGTGATTGGTAGGGCAGATACGCAGTATTTT,CASSQDVIGRADTQYF
TRBJ1-6,TRBD1,TRBV12-5,NA,TGTGCTAGTGGTCGGGACAGGGGAAATTCACCCCTCCACTTT,CASGRDRGNSPLHF
TRBJ1-6,NA,TRBV18,NA,TGTGCCAGCTCCCCCCTGAGCTCCTATAATTCACCCCTCCACTTT,CASSPLSSYNSPLHF
TRBJ2-5,TRBD1,TRBV5-5,NA,TGTGCCAGCAGCGGACAGGGGGGAGAGACCCAGTACTTC,CASSGQGGETQYF
TRBJ2-5,NA,TRBV5-1,NA,TGCGCCAGCAGCTTGGTCGGCGGGCTACACCAAGAGACCCAGTACTTC,CASSLVGGLHQETQYF
TRBJ2-7,TRBD1,TRBV6-5,NA,TGTGCCAGCAGTTATGGGACAGGGGTTTACGAGCAGTACTTC,CASSYGTGVYEQYF
TRBJ1-1,TRBD1,TRBV7-9,NA,TGTGCCAGCAGCCCCGCCCGGCAGGGGGTTGGGAACACTGAAGCTTTCTTT,CASSPARQGVGNTEAFF
TRBJ2-7,NA,TRBV6-6,NA,TGTGCCAGCAGTCAAAGCTCCTACGAGCAGTACTTC,CASSQSSYEQYF
TRBJ1-2,NA,TRBV13,NA,TGTGCCAGCAGCTCGGACACGCGAAACTATGGCTACACCTTC,CASSSDTRNYGYTF